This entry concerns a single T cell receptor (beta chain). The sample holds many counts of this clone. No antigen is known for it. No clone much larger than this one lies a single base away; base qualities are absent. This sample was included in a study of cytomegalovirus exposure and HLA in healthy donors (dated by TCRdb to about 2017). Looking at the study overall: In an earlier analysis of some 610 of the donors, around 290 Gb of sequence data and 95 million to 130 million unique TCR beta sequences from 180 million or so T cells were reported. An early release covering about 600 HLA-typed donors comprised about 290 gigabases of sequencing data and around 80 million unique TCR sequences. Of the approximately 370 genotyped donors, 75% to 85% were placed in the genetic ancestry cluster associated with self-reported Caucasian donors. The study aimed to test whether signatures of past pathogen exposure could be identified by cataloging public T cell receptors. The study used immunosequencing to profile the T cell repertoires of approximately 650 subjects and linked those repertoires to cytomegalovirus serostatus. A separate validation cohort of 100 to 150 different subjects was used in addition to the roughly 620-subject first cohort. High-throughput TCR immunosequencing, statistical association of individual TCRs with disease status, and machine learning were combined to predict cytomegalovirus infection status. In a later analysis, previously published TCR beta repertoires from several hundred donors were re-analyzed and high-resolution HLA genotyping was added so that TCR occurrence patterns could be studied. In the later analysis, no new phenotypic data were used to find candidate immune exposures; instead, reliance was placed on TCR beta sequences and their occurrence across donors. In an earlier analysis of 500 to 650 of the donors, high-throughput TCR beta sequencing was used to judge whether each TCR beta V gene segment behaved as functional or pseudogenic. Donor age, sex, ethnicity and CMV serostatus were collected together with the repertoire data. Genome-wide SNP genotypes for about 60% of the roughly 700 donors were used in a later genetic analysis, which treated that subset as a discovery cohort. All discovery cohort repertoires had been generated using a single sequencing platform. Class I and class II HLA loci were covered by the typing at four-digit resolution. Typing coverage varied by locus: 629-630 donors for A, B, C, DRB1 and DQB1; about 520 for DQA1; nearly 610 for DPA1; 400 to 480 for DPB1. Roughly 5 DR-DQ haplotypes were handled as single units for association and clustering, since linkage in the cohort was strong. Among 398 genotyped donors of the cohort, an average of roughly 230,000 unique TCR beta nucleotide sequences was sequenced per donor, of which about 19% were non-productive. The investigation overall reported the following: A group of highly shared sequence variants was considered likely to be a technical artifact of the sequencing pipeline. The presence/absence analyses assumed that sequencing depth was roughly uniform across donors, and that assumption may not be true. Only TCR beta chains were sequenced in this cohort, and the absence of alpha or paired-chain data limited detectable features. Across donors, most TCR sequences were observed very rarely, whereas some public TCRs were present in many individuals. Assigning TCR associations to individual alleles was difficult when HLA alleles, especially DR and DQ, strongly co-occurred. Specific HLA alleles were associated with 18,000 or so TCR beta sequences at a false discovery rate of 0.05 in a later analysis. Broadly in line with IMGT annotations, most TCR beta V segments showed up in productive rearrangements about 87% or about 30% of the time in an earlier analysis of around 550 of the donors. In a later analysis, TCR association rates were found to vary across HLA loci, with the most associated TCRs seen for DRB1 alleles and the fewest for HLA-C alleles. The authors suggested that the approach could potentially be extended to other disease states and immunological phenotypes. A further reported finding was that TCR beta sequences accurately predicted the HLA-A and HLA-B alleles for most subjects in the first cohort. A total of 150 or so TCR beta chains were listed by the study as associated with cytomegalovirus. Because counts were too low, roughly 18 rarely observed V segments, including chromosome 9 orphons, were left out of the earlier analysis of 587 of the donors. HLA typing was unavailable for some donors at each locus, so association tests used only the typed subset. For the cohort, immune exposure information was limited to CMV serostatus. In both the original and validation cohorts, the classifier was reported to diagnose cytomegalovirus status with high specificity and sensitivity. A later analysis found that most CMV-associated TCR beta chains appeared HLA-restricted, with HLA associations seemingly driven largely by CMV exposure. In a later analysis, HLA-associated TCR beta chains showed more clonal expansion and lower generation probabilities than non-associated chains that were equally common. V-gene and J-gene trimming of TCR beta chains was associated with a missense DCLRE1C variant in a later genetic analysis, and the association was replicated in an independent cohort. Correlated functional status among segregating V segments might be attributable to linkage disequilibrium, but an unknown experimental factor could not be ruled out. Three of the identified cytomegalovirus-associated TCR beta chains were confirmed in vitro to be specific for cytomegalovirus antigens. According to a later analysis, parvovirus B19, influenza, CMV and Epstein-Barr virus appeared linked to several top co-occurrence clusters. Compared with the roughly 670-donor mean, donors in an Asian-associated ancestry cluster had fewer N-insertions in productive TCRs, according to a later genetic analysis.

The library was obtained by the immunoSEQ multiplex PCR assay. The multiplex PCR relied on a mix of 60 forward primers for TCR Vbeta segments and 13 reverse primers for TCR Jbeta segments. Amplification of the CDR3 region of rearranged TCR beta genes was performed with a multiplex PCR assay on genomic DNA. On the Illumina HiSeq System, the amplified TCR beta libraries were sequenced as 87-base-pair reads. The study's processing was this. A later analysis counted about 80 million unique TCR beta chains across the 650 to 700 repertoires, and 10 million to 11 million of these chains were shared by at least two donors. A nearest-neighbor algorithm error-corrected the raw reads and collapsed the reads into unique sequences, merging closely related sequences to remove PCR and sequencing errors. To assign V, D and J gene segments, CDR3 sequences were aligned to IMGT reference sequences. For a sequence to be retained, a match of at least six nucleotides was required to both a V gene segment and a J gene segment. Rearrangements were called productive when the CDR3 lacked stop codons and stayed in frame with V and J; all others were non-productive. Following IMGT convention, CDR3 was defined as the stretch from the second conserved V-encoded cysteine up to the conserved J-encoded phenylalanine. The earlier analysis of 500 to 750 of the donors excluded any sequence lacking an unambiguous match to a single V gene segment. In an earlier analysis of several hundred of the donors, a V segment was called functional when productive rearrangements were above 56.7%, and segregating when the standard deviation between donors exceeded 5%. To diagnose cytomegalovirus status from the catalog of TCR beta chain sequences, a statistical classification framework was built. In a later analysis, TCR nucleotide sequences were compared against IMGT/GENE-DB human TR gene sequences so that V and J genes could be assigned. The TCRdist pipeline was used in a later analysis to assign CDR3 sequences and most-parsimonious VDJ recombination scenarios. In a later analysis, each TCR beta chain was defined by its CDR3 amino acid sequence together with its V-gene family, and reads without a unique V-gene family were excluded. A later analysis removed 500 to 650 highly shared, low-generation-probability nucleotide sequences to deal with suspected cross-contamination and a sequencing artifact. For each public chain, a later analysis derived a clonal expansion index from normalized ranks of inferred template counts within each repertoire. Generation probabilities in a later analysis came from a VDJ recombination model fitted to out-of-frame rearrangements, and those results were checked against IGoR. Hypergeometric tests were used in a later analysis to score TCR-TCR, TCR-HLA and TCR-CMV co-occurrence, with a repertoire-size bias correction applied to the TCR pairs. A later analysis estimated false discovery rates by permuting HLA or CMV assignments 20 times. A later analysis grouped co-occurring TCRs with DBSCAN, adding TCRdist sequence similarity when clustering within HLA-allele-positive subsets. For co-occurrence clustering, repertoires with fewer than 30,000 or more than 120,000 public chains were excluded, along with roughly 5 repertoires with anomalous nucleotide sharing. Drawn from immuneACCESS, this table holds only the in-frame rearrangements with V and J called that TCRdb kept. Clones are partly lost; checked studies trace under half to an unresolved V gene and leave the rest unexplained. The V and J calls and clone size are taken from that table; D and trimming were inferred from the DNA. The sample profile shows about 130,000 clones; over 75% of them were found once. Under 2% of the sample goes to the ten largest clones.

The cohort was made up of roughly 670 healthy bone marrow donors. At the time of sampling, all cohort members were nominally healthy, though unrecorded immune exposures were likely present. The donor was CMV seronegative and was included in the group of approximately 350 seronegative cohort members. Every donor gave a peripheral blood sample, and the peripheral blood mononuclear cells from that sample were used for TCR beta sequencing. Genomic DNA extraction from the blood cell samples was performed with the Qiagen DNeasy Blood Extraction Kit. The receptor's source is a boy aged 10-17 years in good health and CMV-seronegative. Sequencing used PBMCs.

The CDR3 region has the sequence CASSVSRGNTEAFF. The nucleotides are TGTGCCAGCAGTGTAAGCAGGGGGAACACTGAAGCTTTCTTT. The V gene is TRBV2 and the J gene is TRBJ1-1, with a tentative D gene TRBD1 over 6 matching bases. Taken from the germline V gene, the CDR1 and CDR2 loops are SNHLY and FYNNEI. Including the terminal cysteine and phenylalanine, the CDR3 comprises 14 residues. The read is trimmed to its CDR3 DNA, 42 bases read in frame from base 1. V sheds 4 bases and J sheds 1 base, leaving 10 bases between their ends.